This T cell receptor (beta chain) was obtained from a study of T cells in Graves' hyperthyroidism and ophthalmopathy. This clonotype has ten or more counts. Its antigen is unknown. Clinical symptoms, serum thyroxine, TRAb, thyroid ultrasound and orbital computed tomography established diagnosis. PBMCs were obtained from over 8.5 ml fresh peripheral blood. This CDR3 is 18 amino acids long. After removal of 3 bases from V and 3 bases from J, the junction contained 14 bases not matched to a gene. Germline V gene lookup returns CDR1 MNHNS and CDR2 SASEGT. Regions amplified from RNA transcripts were the TCR beta CDR3 regions. Researchers ran a first-round RT-PCR on the TCR CDR3 using the HTBI primer set. TCRdb itself ran the multiplex PCR reads through MiXCR, one entry per CDR3 protein. The repertoire holds roughly 280,000 distinct CDR3 sequences, approximately 15% seen once, with approximately 57% in the top ten.

Study results and caveats: Most expanded thyroid clonotypes above 0.001 recurred in blood. Ophthalmopathy and stable hyperthyroidism were separated by a 13 V-J model.

The chain links TRBV6-1 to TRBJ2-7; 10 bases are a match to TRBD1. Specimen: blood. The clonotype was recovered from a woman aged 55-75 years with Graves' ophthalmopathy. The DNA for the CDR3 is TGTGCCAGCAGTGACCCGGGACAGGGGCTGGTAGGCCTCTACGAGCAGTACTTC. Translation gives CASSDPGQGLVGLYEQYF.